Following are 15 T cell receptor beta chains from one sample sequenced in a study of shared clonotypes between healthy human individuals. The protocol was immunoSEQ multiplex PCR, while the TCRdb copy is restricted to in-frame clones and leaves out a portion. Of about 600,000 clones in the sample, around 77% were seen once. Sequencing used PBMCs. The source of these receptors is a middle-aged woman in good health. Some clones in this sample may be carry-over from other donors' samples.

V usage is TRBV28 and J usage is TRBJ1-5; D may be TRBD1 (5 bases). CDR3 size: 17 residues. Germline V gene lookup returns CDR1 MDHEN and CDR2 SYDVKM. The V end was cut by 6 bases, the J end by 0 bases, with 18 bases between. For the CDR3, the DNA is TGTGCCAGCAGAGCGGTGGGGGGAAGCTATAGCAATCAGCCCCAGCATTTT. It encodes CASRAVGGSYSNQPQHF.

The chain joins TRBV2 to TRBJ2-3, with D possibly matching TRBD2 (5 bases). CDR3 size: 14 residues. Trimming took 4 bases from V and 0 from J, leaving 8 bases between them. CDR1 is SNHLY, CDR2 FYNNEI, per germline. CDR3: CASSVDSSTDTQYF. The CDR3 bases are TGTGCCAGCAGTGTGGACTCCAGCACAGATACGCAGTATTTT.

The chain couples TRBV7-8 to TRBJ2-2, with D hard to call. In germline, CDR1 is SGHVS, CDR2 FQNEAQ. V was shortened by 4 bases and J by 3 bases, with 9 bases between the two germline ends. There are 14 residues in the CDR3. The CDR3 sequence: CASSWDRDTGELFF. CDR3 bases: TGTGCCAGCAGCTGGGATCGGGACACCGGGGAGCTGTTTTTT.

This sequence joins TRBV4-1 and TRBJ2-7; tentatively, D is TRBD2 (5 bases). CDR3 length: 18 residues. Germline CDR1 is MGHRA and CDR2 is YSYEKL. V lost 5 bases and J lost 1, with 24 bases in between. CDR3 region: CASSIKGTQRSASYEQYF. CDR3 bases: TGCGCCAGCAGCATAAAGGGTACTCAGCGGAGTGCTTCCTACGAGCAGTACTTC.

The chain recombines TRBV2 with TRBJ1-3; D unclear. Germline assignment: CDR1 SNHLY and CDR2 FYNNEI. Trimming pared 5 bases from V and 7 bases from J, leaving 18 bases between. The CDR3 consists of 15 residues. The DNA for the CDR3 is TGTGCCAGCAGTACCCCCTTGGATGGACGGAACACCATATATTTT. Its protein is CASSTPLDGRNTIYF.

J is TRBJ2-5 and V is TRBV28; tentative D call: TRBD2 (6 bases). There are 15 residues in the CDR3. Germline V gene lookup returns CDR1 MDHEN and CDR2 SYDVKM. V lost 8 bases and J lost 1, with 17 bases in between. In nucleotides, the CDR3 is TGTGCCAGCTCTAGAATCGGGGGTTTCCAAGAGACCCAGTACTTC. This translates into CASSRIGGFQETQYF.

The chain uses TRBV15 and TRBJ1-1; D is ambiguous. The CDR3 sequence is 15 residues long. CDR1 LNHNV and CDR2 YYDKDF come from the germline V gene (reference sequence). Trimming left V 4 bases short and J 1 base short, with 13 bases between. CDR3 DNA: TGTGCCACCAGCATGCCACGGGCTGGGAACACTGAAGCTTTCTTT. It codes for CATSMPRAGNTEAFF.

This clone was counted many times. This specimen includes other DNA sequences encoding the same CDR3. The chain recombines TRBV5-1 with TRBJ2-2; D not resolved. Germline V CDR1 and CDR2: SGHRS, YFSETQ. Trimming stripped 0 bases from V and 1 base from J, with 4 bases between. The CDR3 spans 14 residues. The chain's CDR3 is CASSLALNTGELFF. As DNA, the CDR3 is TGCGCCAGCAGCTTGGCCCTGAACACCGGGGAGCTGTTTTTT.

The chain links TRBV4-1 to TRBJ2-1, with D perhaps TRBD2 (6 bases). The CDR3 is made up of 17 amino acids. Trimming stripped 4 bases from V and 0 bases from J, with 16 bases between. The germline V gene has CDR1 MGHRA and CDR2 YSYEKL. CDR3 DNA sequence: TGCGCCAGCAGCCCGGAGGGGAGCACCAGCTCCTACAATGAGCAGTTCTTC. The encoded protein is CASSPEGSTSSYNEQFF.

This rearrangement joins TRBV5-6 to TRBJ2-3; 9 nucleotides align to TRBD1. The CDR3 is 15 residues long. Per the germline V gene, CDR1 is SGHDT and CDR2 is YYEEEE. V was pared by 2 bases and J by 3 bases, with 4 bases of the junction left unmatched. CDR3 loop: CASSLPGQGTDTQYF. The CDR3 nucleotides are TGTGCCAGCAGCTTACCGGGACAGGGAACAGATACGCAGTATTTT.

The DNA of the CDR3 is TGTGCCAGCAGTCCACTTATAGCCAAAAACATTCAGTACTTC. Translated, it gives CASSPLIAKNIQYF. The V and J genes are TRBV27 and TRBJ2-4, with D hard to call. Germline CDR1 MNHEY, CDR2 SMNVEV (reference sequence). This CDR3 spans 14 amino acids. Trimming left V 5 bases short and J 0 bases short, with 8 bases between.

V and J are TRBV2 and TRBJ2-7; D possibly corresponds to TRBD2 (6 bases). Germline CDR1 is SNHLY and CDR2 is FYNNEI. The V and J ends lost 7 bases and 6 bases respectively, with 16 bases between them. The CDR3 has 13 amino acids. The CDR3: CASILAGSGEQYF. DNA of the CDR3: TGTGCCAGCATCTTGGCGGGGTCAGGCGAGCAGTACTTC.

This rearrangement joins TRBV27 to TRBJ2-1; D uncertain. The ends were cut back, 4 bases at V and 1 base at J, with 11 bases in the middle. CDR3 length: 15 residues. Germline-derived CDR1 and CDR2 are MNHEY and SMNVEV (reference sequence). The CDR3 region is CASSYQAYSYNEQFF. CDR3 DNA sequence: TGTGCCAGCAGTTATCAGGCCTATTCCTACAATGAGCAGTTCTTC.

V usage is TRBV7-8 and J usage is TRBJ2-1; D is undetermined. The CDR3 extends over 15 amino acids. V lost 4 bases, J lost 1 base, and 11 bases lay in between. CDR1 is SGHVS, CDR2 FQNEAQ, per germline. CDR3 in DNA: TGTGCCAGCAGCTCCCTGACTGGGTCCTACAATGAGCAGTTCTTC. Protein: CASSSLTGSYNEQFF.

This clone was observed a single time. J is TRBJ2-1 and V is TRBV9, with 14 bases that match TRBD2. Germline CDR1 SGDLS, CDR2 YYNGEE. V trimming: 3 bases; J trimming: 7 bases; junction bases outside the gene matches: 6. CDR3 size: 16 residues. The CDR3 coding sequence is TGTGCCAGCAGCGACCGACTAGCGGGAGGGTTGAATGAGCAGTTCTTC. This gives the protein CASSDRLAGGLNEQFF.